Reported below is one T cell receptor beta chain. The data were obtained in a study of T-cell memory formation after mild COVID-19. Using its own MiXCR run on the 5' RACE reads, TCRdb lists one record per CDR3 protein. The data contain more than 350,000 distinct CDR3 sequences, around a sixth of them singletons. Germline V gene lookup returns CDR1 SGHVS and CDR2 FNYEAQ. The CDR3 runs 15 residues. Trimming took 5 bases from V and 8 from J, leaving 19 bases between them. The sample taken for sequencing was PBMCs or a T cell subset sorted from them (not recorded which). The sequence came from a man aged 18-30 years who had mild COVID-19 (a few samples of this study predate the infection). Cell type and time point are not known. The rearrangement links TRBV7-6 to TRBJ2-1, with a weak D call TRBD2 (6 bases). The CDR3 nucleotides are TGTGCCAGCAGCCCCGGGACTGGGGGGTTGGATGAGCAGTTCTTC. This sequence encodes CASSPGTGGLDEQFF. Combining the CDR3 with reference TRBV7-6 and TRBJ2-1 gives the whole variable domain GAGVSQSPRYKVTKRGQDVALRCDPISGHVSLYWYRQALGQGPEFLTYFNYEAQQDKSGLPNDRFSAERPEGSISTLTIQRTEQRDSAMYRCASSPGTGGLDEQFFGPGTRLTVL.